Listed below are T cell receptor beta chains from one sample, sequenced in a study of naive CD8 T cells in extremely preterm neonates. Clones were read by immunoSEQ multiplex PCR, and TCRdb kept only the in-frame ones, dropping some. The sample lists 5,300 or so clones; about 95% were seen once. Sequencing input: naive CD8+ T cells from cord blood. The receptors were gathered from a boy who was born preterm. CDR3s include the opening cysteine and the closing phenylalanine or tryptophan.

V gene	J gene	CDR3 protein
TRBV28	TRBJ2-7	CASSFPQGARYF
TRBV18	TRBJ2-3	CASSPPGLAPADTQYF
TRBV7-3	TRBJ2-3	CASSSDTNTDTQYF
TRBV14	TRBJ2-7	CASSQAGTGRYEQYF
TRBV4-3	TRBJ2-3	CASSQDRGGDTQYF
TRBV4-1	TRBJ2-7	CASSQQGIIYEQYF
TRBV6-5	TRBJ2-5	CASSYSPGQGETQYF
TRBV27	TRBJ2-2	CASSSGLANTGELFF
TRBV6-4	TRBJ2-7	CASSESRLAGVDYEQYF
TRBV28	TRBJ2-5	CASSLGQYQETQYF
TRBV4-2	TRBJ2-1	CASSQSQAGGPYNEQFF
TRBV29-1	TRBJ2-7	CSVAEASSYEQYF
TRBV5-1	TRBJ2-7	CASTPQGLAGSPYEQYF
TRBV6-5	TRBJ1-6	CASSYRASYSPLHF
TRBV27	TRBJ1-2	CASSPAGNYGYTF
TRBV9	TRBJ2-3	CASSVGDLTDTQYF
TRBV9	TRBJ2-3	CASGRLASMTDTQYF
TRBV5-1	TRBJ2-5	CASSWGDRGKETQYF
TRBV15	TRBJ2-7	CATSPLAGEEQYF
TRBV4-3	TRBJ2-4	CASSQDWDWNIQYF
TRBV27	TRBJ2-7	CASSLGLAGAYEQYF
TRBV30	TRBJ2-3	CAWSGLGTDTQYF
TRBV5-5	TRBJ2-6	CASNPIAQSRANVLTF
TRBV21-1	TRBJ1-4	CASSKTATNEKLFF
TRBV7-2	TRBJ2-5	CASSLAVHARETQYF
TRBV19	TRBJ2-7	CASSLAGAYEQYF